These T cell receptor beta chains were read from a single sample in a study of T cells after yellow fever vaccination. TCRdb processed the 5' RACE reads anew with MiXCR; each CDR3 protein has one entry. Of 450,000 to 600,000 distinct CDR3 sequences in the sample, 17% were seen once. The sample here was PBMCs, taken roughly 5 days after the first yellow fever vaccination. These receptors were taken from a man between 18 and 29 years old who received the YFV17D yellow fever vaccine. Each CDR3 is given with its conserved first and last residue. The order of the fields is CDR3 protein, CDR3 DNA, V gene, D gene, clone size, J gene. D genes are given only for firm matches. For some rows the clone size is stated as once, few or many, or as a class when expanded; others skip it.

CASSLGGQGHEQYF,TGTGCCAGCAGCTTAGGGGGACAGGGCCACGAGCAGTACTTC,TRBV7-9,TRBD1,few,TRBJ2-7
CASSVGTGRNEQFF,TGTGCCAGCAGCGTAGGGACAGGAAGGAATGAGCAGTTCTTC,TRBV9,TRBD1,NA,TRBJ2-1
CASSQVAGGRMNTEAFF,TGCGCCAGCAGCCAAGTAGCAGGGGGCCGCATGAACACTGAAGCTTTCTTT,TRBV4-3,TRBD1,few,TRBJ1-1
CASSLDRGLAETQYF,TGTGCCAGCAGCCTGGACAGGGGGCTTGCAGAGACCCAGTACTTC,TRBV5-4,TRBD1,NA,TRBJ2-5
CASSARDSLSYEQYF,TGTGCCAGCAGCGCCCGGGACAGCCTATCCTACGAGCAGTACTTC,TRBV6-1,TRBD1,NA,TRBJ2-7
CASRRPGTPSPLHF,TGCGCCAGCAGGCGACCAGGGACTCCTTCACCCCTCCACTTT,TRBV4-1,NA,few,TRBJ1-6
CASSPLQGRDNEQFF,TGTGCCAGCAGCCCCCTACAGGGGCGGGACAATGAGCAGTTCTTC,TRBV3-1,TRBD1,once,TRBJ2-1
CASSIGPFYEQYF,TGTGCCAGCAGCATAGGACCTTTCTACGAGCAGTACTTC,TRBV11-2,NA,NA,TRBJ2-7
CATSREGGITDTQYF,TGTGCCACCAGCAGAGAGGGCGGTATCACAGATACGCAGTATTTT,TRBV15,NA,many,TRBJ2-3
CASSPTGRGDRSVYGYTF,TGTGCCAGCAGCCCAACCGGGAGGGGGGACAGGTCGGTCTATGGCTACACCTTC,TRBV7-8,TRBD1,NA,TRBJ1-2
CASSPWGRDYGYTF,TGTGCCAGCAGCCCGTGGGGCAGGGACTATGGCTACACCTTC,TRBV7-8,NA,few,TRBJ1-2
CASSSSDSANTGELFF,TGCGCCAGCAGCTCCAGCGACAGCGCGAACACCGGGGAGCTGTTTTTT,TRBV5-1,NA,NA,TRBJ2-2
CASSQSGRGTSNQPQHF,TGTGCCAGCAGCCAATCCGGGCGGGGGACTAGCAATCAGCCCCAGCATTTT,TRBV16,NA,NA,TRBJ1-5
CSARQGALGNTIYF,TGCAGTGCTCGACAGGGGGCGCTGGGAAACACCATATATTTT,TRBV20-1,TRBD1,few,TRBJ1-3
CASSLGSARTYEQYF,TGTGCCAGCAGCTTAGGTAGCGCACGTACCTACGAGCAGTACTTC,TRBV11-3,NA,NA,TRBJ2-7
CASSELRTGGFYGYTF,TGTGCCAGCAGTGAATTGAGGACAGGGGGATTCTATGGCTACACCTTC,TRBV25-1,TRBD1,NA,TRBJ1-2
CASSQGTPSPQYF,TGCGCCAGCAGCCAAGGGACTCCGAGTCCGCAGTATTTT,TRBV4-1,NA,NA,TRBJ2-3
CASSELAGEVNEQFF,TGTGCCAGCAGTGAATTAGCGGGGGAGGTCAATGAGCAGTTCTTC,TRBV25-1,TRBD2,medium-sized,TRBJ2-1
CSASRRRESNQPQHF,TGCAGTGCTAGTCGCCGCAGGGAAAGCAATCAGCCCCAGCATTTT,TRBV20-1,NA,few,TRBJ1-5
CASSRQANGNTIYF,TGTGCCAGCAGCCGACAGGCTAATGGAAACACCATATATTTT,TRBV7-2,NA,NA,TRBJ1-3
CASSQDRYSYNSPLHF,TGCGCCAGCAGCCAAGACCGATACTCCTATAATTCACCCCTCCACTTT,TRBV4-3,NA,NA,TRBJ1-6
CASSVGEKLFF,TGTGCCAGCAGTGTCGGCGAAAAACTGTTTTTT,TRBV6-1,NA,NA,TRBJ1-4
CSVVSGRDGTQYF,TGCAGCGTTGTATCCGGGCGCGACGGGACCCAGTACTTC,TRBV29-1,NA,NA,TRBJ2-5
CASGQGFTGELFF,TGTGCCAGCGGCCAGGGGTTCACCGGGGAGCTGTTTTTT,TRBV27,NA,NA,TRBJ2-2
CASSLPPGNTEAFF,TGTGCCAGCAGTTTGCCGCCAGGGAACACTGAAGCTTTCTTT,TRBV12-3/TRBV12-4,NA,few,TRBJ1-1
CASSQERGRPQETQYF,TGTGCCAGCAGCCAAGAGCGGGGGCGGCCCCAAGAGACCCAGTACTTC,TRBV4-2,NA,few,TRBJ2-5
CASSQESAGSFTDTQYF,TGCGCCAGCAGCCAAGAATCGGCGGGGTCCTTCACAGATACGCAGTATTTT,TRBV4-3,NA,NA,TRBJ2-3
CATSDTGTGSPDTQYF,TGTGCCACCAGTGATACCGGGACAGGGAGCCCAGATACGCAGTATTTT,TRBV24-1,TRBD1,NA,TRBJ2-3